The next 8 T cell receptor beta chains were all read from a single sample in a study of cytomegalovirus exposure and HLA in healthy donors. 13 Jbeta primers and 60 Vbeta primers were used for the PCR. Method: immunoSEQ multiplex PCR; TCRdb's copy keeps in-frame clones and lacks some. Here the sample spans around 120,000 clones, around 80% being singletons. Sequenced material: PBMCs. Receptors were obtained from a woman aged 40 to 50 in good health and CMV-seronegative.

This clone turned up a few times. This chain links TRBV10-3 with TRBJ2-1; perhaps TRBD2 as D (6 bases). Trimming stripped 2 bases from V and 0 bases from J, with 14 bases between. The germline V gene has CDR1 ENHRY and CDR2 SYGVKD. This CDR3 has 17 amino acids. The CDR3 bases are TGTGCCATCAGTGAGCGGGGGTCGGGAAACTCCTACAATGAGCAGTTCTTC. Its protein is CAISERGSGNSYNEQFF.

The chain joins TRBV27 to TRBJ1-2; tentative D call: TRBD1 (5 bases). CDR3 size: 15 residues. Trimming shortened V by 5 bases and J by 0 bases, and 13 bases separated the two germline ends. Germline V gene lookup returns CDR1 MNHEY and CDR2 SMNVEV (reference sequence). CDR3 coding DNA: TGTGCCAGCAGTAACCAGGGATCCGCTAACTATGGCTACACCTTC. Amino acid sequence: CASSNQGSANYGYTF.

This CDR3 reads CASASRQGTTEAFF. As DNA, the CDR3 is TGTGCCAGCGCTTCCCGGCAGGGGACCACTGAAGCTTTCTTT. The gene calls are TRBV9 and TRBJ1-1, with a weak D call TRBD1 (6 bases). The CDR3 totals 14 residues. V was cut by 7 bases and J by 4 bases, with 17 bases left in between. Per the germline V gene, CDR1 is SGDLS and CDR2 is YYNGEE.

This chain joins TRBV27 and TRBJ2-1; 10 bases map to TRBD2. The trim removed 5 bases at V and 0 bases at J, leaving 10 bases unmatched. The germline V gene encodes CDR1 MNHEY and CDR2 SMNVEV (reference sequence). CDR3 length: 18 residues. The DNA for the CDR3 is TGTGCCAGCAGTCCCCGGGGTAGCGGGGGGAGCTCCTACAATGAGCAGTTCTTC. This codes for CASSPRGSGGSSYNEQFF.

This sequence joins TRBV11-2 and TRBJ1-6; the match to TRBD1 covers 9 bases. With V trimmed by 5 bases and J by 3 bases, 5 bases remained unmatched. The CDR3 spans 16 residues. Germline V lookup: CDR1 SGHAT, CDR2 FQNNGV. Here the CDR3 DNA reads TGTGCCAGCAGCGCCGGGACAGGGAGCTATAATTCACCCCTCCACTTT. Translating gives CASSAGTGSYNSPLHF.

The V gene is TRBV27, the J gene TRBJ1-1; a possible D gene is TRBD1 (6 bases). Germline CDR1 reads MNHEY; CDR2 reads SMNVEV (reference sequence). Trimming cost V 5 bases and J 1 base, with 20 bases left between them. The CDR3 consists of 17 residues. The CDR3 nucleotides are TGTGCCAGCAGTCCCGAGACAGGAGAACTTCAGAACACTGAAGCTTTCTTT. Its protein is CASSPETGELQNTEAFF.

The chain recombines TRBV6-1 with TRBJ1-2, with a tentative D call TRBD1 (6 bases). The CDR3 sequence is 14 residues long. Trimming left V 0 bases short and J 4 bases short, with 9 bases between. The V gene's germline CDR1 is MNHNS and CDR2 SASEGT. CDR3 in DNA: TGTGCCAGCAGTGAAGCGGACAGCGCCTATGGCTACACCTTC. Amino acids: CASSEADSAYGYTF.

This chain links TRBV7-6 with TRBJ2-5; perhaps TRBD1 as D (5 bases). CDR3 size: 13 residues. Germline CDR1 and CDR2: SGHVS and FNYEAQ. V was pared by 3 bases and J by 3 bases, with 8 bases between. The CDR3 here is CASSLAREETQYF. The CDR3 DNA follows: TGTGCCAGCAGCTTGGCCAGGGAAGAGACCCAGTACTTC.